This TCR beta chain was identified in a study of blood T cell repertoires in COVID-19. For the study at large: COVID-19 samples, acute and convalescent, were from the United States, Italy and Spain.

Participants spanned ages about 18 to 100 years and resided in some 22 US areas. Donors were grouped by their self-reported clinical history. Original methodology: Estimation of nucleated cell counts relied on the amplification of reference gene primers. The table came from immunoSEQ multiplex PCR; TCRdb's copy has only in-frame clones and leaves some out. That table furnishes V, J and clone size, whereas the DNA furnished D and trimming. The sample comprises 300,000 to 500,000 clones, 88% of which are singletons, and approximately 1% rests with the top ten. The CDR3 has 15 amino acids. With V trimmed by 3 bases and J by 6 bases, 5 bases remained unmatched. Germline CDR1 is LNHDA and CDR2 is SQIVND (reference sequence).

The chain employs TRBV19 and TRBJ2-7; the match to TRBD2 covers 13 bases. The source is a woman in her twenties or thirties with acute COVID-19. Sequencing was performed on PBMCs or T cells enriched from blood (not recorded which). The CDR3 sequence: CASSIGTSGAGEQYF. In DNA, the CDR3 is TGTGCCAGTAGTATTGGGACTAGCGGGGCAGGCGAGCAGTACTTC. Drawing the rest from reference TRBV19 and TRBJ2-7, the complete variable domain is DGGITQSPKYLFRKEGQNVTLSCEQNLNHDAMYWYRQDPGQGLRLIYYSQIVNDFQKGDIAEGYSVSREKKESFPLTVTSAQKNPTAFYLCASSIGTSGAGEQYFGPGTRLTVT.